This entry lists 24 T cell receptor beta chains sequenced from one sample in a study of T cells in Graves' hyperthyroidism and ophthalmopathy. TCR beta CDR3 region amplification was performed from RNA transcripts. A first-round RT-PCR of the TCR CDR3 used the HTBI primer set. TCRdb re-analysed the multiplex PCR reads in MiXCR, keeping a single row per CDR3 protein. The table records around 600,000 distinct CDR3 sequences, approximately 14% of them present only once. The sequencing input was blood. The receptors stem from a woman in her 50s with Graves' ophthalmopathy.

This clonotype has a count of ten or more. CDR3: CASATFGGVNTGELFF. CDR3 coding DNA: TGCGCCAGCGCCACCTTCGGAGGGGTGAACACCGGGGAGCTGTTTTTT. V usage is TRBV5-1 and J usage is TRBJ2-2; D is perhaps TRBD2 (6 bases). The CDR3 is 16 residues long. V lost 7 bases and J 1 base, leaving 17 bases between the germline ends. The germline CDR1 and CDR2 sequences are SGHRS and YFSETQ.

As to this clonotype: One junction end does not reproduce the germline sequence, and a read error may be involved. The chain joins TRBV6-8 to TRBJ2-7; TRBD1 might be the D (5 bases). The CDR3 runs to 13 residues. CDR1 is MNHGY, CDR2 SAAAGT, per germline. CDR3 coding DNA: TGTACCAGCAGTTCAGGACAACACTACGAGCAGTACTTC. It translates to CTSSSGQHYEQYF.

CDR3 DNA: TGCAGTGCTCGACTAGCGGGCAGATCTGGGGCCAACGTCCTGACTTTC. Its translation: CSARLAGRSGANVLTF. The V gene is TRBV20-1, the J gene TRBJ2-6; TRBD2 aligns across 10 bases. The CDR3 is 16 residues long. Germline V lookup: CDR1 DFQATT, CDR2 SNEGSKA (reference sequence). The J segment lost 1 base and the V segment lost 5 bases, leaving 5 bases of the junction unmatched.

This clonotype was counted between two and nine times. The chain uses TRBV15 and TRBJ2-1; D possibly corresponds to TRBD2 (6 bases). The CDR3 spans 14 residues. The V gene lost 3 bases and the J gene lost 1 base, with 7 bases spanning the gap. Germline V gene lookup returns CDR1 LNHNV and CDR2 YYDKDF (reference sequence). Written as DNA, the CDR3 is TGTGCCACCAGCAGCGCGGGGTCCTACAATGAGCAGTTCTTC. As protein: CATSSAGSYNEQFF.

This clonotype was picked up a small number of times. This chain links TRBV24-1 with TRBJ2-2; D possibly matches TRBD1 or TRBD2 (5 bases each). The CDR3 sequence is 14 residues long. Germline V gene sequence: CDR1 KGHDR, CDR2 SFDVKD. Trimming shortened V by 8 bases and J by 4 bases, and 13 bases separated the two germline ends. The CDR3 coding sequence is TGTGCCACCAAGCGAGGGGTCGGCACCGGGGAGCTGTTTTTT. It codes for CATKRGVGTGELFF.

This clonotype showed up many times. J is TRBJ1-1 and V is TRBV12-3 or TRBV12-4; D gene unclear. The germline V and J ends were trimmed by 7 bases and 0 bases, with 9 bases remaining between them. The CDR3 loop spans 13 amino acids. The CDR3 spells CASKYTLNTEAFF. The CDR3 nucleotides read TGTGCCAGCAAGTACACCTTGAACACTGAAGCTTTCTTT.

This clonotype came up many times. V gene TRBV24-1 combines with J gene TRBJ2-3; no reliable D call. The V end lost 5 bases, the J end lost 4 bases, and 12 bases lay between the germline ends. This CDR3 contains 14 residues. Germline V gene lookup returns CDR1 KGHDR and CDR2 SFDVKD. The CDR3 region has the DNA TGTGCCACCAGTGGGGTAAGGGCCGCAGATACGCAGTATTTT. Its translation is CATSGVRAADTQYF.

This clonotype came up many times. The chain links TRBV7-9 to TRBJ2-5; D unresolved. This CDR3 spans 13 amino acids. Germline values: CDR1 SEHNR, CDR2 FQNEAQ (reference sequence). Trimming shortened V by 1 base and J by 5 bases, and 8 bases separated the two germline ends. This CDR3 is CASSLDLRETQYF. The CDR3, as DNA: TGTGCCAGCAGCTTAGATCTGCGGGAGACCCAGTACTTC.

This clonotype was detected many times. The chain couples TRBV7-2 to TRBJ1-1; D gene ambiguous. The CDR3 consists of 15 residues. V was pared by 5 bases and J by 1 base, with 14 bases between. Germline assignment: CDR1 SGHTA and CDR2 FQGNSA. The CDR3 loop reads CASSVTMGRNTEAFF. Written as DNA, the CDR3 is TGTGCCAGCAGCGTAACAATGGGGAGGAACACTGAAGCTTTCTTT.

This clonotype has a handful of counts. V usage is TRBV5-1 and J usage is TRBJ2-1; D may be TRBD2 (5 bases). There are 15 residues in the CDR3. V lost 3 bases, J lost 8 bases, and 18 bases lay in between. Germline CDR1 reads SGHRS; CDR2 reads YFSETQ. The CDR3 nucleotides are TGCGCCAGCAGCTCCGTAGCGACGAGGGTCGATGAGCAGTTCTTC. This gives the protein CASSSVATRVDEQFF.

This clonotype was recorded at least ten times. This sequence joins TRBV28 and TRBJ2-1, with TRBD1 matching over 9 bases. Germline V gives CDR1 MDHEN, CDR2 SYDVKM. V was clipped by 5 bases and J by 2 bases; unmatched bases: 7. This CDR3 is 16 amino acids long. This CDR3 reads CASSTPGQGPYNEQFF. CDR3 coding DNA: TGTGCCAGCAGTACACCGGGACAGGGACCCTACAATGAGCAGTTCTTC.

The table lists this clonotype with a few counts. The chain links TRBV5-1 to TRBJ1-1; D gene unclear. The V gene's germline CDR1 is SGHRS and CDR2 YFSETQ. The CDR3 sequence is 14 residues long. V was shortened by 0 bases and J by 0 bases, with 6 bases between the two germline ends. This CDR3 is CASSLGVMNTEAFF. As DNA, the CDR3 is TGCGCCAGCAGCTTGGGAGTAATGAACACTGAAGCTTTCTTT.

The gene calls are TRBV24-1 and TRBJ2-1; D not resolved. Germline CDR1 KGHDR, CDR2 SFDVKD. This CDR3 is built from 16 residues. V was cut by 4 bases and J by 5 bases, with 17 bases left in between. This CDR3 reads CATSDSLGNGNNEQFF. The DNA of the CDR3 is TGTGCCACCAGTGACTCCCTAGGCAACGGTAACAATGAGCAGTTCTTC.

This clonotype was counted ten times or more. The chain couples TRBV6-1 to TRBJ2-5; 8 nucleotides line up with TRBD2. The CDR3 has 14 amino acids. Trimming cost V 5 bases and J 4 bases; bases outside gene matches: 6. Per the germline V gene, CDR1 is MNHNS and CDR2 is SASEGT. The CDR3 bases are TGTGCCAGCAGTTACAGCGGGAGCATAGAGACCCAGTACTTC. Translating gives CASSYSGSIETQYF.

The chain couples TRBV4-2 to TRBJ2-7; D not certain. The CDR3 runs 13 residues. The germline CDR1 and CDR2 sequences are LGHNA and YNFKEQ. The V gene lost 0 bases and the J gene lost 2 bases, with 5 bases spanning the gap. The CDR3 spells CASSQDETYEQYF. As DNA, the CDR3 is TGTGCCAGCAGCCAAGATGAGACCTACGAGCAGTACTTC.

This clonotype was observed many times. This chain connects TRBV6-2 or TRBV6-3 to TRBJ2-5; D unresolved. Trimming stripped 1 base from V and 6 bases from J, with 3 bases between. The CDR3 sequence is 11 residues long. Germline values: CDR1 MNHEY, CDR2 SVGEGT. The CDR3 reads CASSYFKTQYF. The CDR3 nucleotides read TGTGCCAGCAGTTACTTCAAGACCCAGTACTTC.

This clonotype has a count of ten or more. The CDR3 DNA reads as TGTGCCAGCACGCTACTAGCGGGAGGGCCCGGGGAGCTGTTTTTT. This codes for CASTLLAGGPGELFF. The chain is built from TRBV6-1 and TRBJ2-2; 13 positions match TRBD2. There are 15 residues in the CDR3. From germline, CDR1 is MNHNS and CDR2 SASEGT. After removal of 7 bases from V and 6 bases from J, the junction contained 5 bases not matched to a gene.

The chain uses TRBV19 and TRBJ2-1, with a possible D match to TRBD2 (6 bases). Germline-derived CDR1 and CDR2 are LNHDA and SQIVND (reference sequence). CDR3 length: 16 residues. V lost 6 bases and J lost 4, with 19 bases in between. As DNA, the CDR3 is TGTGCCAGTAGCCCCTACTTGGGAGGCGGGTACAATGAGCAGTTCTTC. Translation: CASSPYLGGGYNEQFF. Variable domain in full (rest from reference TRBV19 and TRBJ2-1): DGGITQSPKYLFRKEGQNVTLSCEQNLNHDAMYWYRQDPGQGLRLIYYSQIVNDFQKGDIAEGYSVSREKKESFPLTVTSAQKNPTAFYLCASSPYLGGGYNEQFFGPGTRLTVL.

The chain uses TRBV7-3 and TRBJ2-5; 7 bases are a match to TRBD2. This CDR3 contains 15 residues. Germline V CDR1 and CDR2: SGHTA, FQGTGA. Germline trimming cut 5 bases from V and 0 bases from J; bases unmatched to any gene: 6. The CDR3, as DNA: TGTGCCAGCAGCCACGGGAGGAGCGACCAAGAGACCCAGTACTTC. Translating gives CASSHGRSDQETQYF.

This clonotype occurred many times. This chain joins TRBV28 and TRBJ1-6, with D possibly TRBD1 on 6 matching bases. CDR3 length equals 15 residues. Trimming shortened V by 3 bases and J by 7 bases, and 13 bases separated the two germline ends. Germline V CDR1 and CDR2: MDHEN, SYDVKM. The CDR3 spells CASSFTDSLNSPLHF. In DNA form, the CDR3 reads TGTGCCAGCAGTTTTACGGACAGCTTAAATTCACCCCTCCACTTT.

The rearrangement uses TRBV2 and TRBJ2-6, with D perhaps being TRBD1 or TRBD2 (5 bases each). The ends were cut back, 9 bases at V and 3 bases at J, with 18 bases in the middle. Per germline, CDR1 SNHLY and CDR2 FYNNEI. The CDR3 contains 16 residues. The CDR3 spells CARDPGPRDGANVLTF. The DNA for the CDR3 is TGTGCCAGAGACCCGGGACCCCGGGATGGGGCCAACGTCCTGACTTTC.

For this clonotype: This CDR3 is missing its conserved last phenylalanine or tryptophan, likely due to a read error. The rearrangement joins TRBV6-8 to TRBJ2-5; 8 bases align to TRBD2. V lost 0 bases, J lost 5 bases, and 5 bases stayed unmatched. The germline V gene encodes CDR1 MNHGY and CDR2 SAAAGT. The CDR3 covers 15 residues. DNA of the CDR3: TGTGCCAGCAGTTACTCGGCGGGAGGTAGGGAGACCCAGTACCTC. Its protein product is CASSYSAGGRETQYL.

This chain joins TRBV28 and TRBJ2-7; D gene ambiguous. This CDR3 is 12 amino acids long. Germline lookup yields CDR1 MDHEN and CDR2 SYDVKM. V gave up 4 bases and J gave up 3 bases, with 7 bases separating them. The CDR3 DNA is TGTGCCAGCAGTTCGGGCGTCTACGAGCAGTACTTC. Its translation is CASSSGVYEQYF.

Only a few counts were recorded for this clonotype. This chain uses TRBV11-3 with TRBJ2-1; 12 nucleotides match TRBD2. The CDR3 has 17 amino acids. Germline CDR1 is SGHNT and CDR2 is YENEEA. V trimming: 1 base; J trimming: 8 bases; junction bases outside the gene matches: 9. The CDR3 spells CASSLVRTSGIGYEQFF. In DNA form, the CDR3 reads TGTGCCAGCAGCTTAGTTAGGACTAGCGGGATTGGGTATGAGCAGTTCTTC.